The clone carrying this TCR beta chain was detected only a few times. Its antigen is currently unknown. Method: immunoSEQ multiplex PCR; TCRdb's copy keeps in-frame clones and lacks some. The table includes roughly 40,000 clones, approximately 89% detected once. The data derive from a study of a mutant IDH1 vaccine in newly diagnosed glioma. About the research overall: During weeks 1, 3, 5, 7, 11, 15, 19 and 23, patients received eight vaccinations. Onset of vaccination occurred 4-6 weeks following radiotherapy alone, or with temozolomide cycles. The treated group averaged approximately 42 years old and was 62.5% male, roughly 38% female.

Points from the study as a whole: It was approximately 93% of patients that developed vaccine-induced immune responses.

Regarding time point: week 23, last vaccination. Each dose delivered 300 ug of mutant IDH1 20-mer peptide subcutaneously with imiquimod. The germline CDR1 and CDR2 sequences are LGHNA and YSLEER. The CDR3 loop spans 16 amino acids. V was pared by 0 bases and J by 3 bases, with 14 bases between. This sample comprised PBMCs, obtained from a glioma patient whose treatment included an IDH1 peptide vaccine. This rearrangement joins TRBV4-3 to TRBJ1-2, with a tentative D call TRBD1 (5 bases). This clonotype was sampled from a man in his fifties with glioma. CDR3 nucleotides: TGCGCCAGCAGCCAAGATACGGGGGGAGAGGACTATGGCTACACCTTC. Amino acids: CASSQDTGGEDYGYTF.